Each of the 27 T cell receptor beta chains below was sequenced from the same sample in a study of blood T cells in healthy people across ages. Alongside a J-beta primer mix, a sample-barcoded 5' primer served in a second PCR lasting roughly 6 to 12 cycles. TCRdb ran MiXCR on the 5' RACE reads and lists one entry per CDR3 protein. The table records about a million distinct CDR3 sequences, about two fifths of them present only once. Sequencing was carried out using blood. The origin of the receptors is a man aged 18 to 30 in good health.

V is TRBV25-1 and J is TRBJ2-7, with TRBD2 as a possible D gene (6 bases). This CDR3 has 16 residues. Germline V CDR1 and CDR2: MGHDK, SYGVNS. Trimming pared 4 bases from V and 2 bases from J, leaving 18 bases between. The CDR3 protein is CASSVPEWRVPYEQYF. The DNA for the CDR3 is TGTGCCAGCAGTGTCCCCGAATGGAGGGTACCCTACGAGCAGTACTTC.

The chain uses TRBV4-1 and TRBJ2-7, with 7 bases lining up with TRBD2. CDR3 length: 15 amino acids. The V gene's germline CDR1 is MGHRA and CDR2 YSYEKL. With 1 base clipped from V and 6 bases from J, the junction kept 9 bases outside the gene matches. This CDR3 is CASSQGGLSGAEQYF. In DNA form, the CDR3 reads TGCGCCAGCAGCCAAGGGGGTTTAAGCGGGGCCGAGCAGTACTTC.

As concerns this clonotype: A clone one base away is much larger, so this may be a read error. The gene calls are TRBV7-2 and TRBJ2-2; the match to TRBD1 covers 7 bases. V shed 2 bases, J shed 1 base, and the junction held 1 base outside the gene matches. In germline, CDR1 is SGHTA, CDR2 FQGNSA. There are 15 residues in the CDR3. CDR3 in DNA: TGTGCCAGCAGCTTACAGGGGGAGAACACCGGGGAGCTGTTTTTT. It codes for CASSLQGENTGELFF.

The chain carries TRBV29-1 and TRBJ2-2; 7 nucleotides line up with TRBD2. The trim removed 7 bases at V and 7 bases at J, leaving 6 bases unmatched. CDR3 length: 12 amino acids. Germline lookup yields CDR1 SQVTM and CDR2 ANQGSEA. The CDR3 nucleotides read TGCAGCGCGGTGGGCGGGAGCGGGGAGCTGTTTTTT. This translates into CSAVGGSGELFF.

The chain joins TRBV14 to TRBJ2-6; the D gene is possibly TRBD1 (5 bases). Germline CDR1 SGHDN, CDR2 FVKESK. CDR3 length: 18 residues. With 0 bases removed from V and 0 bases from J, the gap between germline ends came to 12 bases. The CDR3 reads CASSQETGKLSGANVLTF. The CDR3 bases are TGTGCCAGCAGCCAAGAAACAGGAAAGCTCTCTGGGGCCAACGTCCTGACTTTC.

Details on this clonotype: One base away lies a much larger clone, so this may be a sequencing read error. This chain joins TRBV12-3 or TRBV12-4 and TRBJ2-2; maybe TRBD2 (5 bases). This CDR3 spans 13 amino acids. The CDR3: CASSLTNTGELIF. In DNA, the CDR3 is TGTGCCAGCAGTTTAACGAACACCGGGGAGCTGATTTTT.

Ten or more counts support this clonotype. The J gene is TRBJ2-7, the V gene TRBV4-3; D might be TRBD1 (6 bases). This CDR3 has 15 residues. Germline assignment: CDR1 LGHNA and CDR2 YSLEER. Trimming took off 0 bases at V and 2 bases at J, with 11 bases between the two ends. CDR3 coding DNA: TGCGCCAGCAGCCAAGATGTCGGACAGCCCTACGAGCAGTACTTC. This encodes CASSQDVGQPYEQYF.

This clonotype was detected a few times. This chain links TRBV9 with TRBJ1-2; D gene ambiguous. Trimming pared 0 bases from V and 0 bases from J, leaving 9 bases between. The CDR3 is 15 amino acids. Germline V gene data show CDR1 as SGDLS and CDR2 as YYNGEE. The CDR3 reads CASSVGALANYGYTF. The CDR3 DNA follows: TGTGCCAGCAGCGTAGGGGCCCTAGCTAACTATGGCTACACCTTC.

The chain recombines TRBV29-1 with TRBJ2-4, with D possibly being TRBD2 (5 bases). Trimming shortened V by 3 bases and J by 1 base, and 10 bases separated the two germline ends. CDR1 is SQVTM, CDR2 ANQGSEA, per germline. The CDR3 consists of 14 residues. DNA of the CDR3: TGCAGCGTTGACGGGGAACCGGCCAAAAACATTCAGTACTTC. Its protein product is CSVDGEPAKNIQYF.

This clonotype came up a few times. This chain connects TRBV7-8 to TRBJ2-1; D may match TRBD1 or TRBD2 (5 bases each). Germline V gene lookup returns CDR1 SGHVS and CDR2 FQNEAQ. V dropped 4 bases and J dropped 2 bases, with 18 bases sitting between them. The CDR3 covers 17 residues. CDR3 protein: CASSSTDGTPTYNEQFF. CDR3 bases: TGTGCCAGCAGCTCCACCGACGGGACCCCAACCTACAATGAGCAGTTCTTC.

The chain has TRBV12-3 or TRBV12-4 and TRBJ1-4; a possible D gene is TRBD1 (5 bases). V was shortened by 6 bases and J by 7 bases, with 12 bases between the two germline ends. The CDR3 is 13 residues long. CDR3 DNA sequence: TGTGCCAGCAGAAGGGGACCGCTTGAAAAACTGTTTTTT. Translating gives CASRRGPLEKLFF.

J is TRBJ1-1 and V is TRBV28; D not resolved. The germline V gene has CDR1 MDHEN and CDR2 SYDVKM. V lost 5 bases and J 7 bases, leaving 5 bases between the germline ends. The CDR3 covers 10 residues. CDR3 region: CASSRHEAFF. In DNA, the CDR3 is TGTGCCAGCAGTCGCCATGAAGCTTTCTTT.

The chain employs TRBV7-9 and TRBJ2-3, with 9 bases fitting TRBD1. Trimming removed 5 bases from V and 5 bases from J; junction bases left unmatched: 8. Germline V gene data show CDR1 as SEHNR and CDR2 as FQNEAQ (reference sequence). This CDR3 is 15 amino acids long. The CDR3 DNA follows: TGTGCCAGCAGCACGGGACAGGGTGAGGGAGATACGCAGTATTTT. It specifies CASSTGQGEGDTQYF.

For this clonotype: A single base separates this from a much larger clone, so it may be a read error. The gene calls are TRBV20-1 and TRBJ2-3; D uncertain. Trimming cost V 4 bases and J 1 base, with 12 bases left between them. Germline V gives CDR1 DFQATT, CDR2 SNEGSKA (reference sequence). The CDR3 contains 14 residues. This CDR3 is CSATLGRGTDTQYF. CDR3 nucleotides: TGCAGTGCTACTTTAGGCAGAGGCACAGATACGCAGTATTTT.

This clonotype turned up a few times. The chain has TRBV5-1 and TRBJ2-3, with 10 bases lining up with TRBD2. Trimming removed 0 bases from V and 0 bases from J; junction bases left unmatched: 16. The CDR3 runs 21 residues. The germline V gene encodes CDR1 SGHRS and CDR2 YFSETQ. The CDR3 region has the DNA TGCGCCAGCAGCTTGGGATGGACTAGCGGATACATGACTTCTAGCACAGATACGCAGTATTTT. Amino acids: CASSLGWTSGYMTSSTDTQYF.

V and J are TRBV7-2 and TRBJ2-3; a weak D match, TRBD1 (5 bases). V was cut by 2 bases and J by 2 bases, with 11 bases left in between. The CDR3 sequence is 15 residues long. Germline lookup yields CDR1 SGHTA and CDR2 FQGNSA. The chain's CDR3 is CASSLKGWSTDTQYF. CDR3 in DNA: TGTGCCAGCAGCTTAAAGGGGTGGTCCACAGATACGCAGTATTTT.

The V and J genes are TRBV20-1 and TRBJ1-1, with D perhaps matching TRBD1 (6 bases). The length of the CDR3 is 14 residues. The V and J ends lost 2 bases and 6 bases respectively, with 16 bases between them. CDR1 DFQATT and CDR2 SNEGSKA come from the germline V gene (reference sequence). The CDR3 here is CSARPQTGIPEAFF. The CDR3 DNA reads TGCAGTGCTAGACCGCAAACAGGGATTCCTGAAGCTTTCTTT.

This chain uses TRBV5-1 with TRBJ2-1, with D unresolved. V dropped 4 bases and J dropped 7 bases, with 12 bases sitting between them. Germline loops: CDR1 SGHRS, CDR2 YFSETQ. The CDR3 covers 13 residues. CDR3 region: CASSALPVNEQFF. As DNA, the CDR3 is TGCGCCAGCAGCGCCCTACCCGTTAATGAGCAGTTCTTC.

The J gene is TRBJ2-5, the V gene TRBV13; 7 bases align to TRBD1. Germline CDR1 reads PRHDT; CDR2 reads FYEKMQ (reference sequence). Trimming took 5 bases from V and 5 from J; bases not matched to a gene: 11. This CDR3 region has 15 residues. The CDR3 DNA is TGTGCCAGCAGCACATGGACAGGCCAGAGGGAGACCCAGTACTTC. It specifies CASSTWTGQRETQYF. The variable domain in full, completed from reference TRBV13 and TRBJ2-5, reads AAGVIQSPRHLIKEKRETATLKCYPIPRHDTVYWYQQGPGQDPQFLISFYEKMQSDKGSIPDRFSAQQFSDYHSELNMSSLELGDSALYFCASSTWTGQRETQYFGPGTRLLVL.

The CDR3 is CASSPRTEAFNEKLFF. The CDR3 coding sequence is TGTGCCAGCAGCCCTCGGACGGAAGCATTTAATGAAAAACTGTTTTTT. The V call is TRBV3-1, the J call TRBJ1-4; no definite D call. Germline values: CDR1 LGHDT, CDR2 YNNKEL (reference sequence). V was pared by 4 bases and J by 4 bases, with 16 bases between. The CDR3 length is 16 residues.

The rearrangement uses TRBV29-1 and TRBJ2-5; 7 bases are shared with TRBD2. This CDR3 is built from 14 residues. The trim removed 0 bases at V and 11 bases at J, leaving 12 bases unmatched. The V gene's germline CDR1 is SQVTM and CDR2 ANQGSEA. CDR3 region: CSVEDLAETNEQYF. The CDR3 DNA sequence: TGCAGCGTTGAAGATCTAGCGGAGACCAATGAGCAGTACTTC.

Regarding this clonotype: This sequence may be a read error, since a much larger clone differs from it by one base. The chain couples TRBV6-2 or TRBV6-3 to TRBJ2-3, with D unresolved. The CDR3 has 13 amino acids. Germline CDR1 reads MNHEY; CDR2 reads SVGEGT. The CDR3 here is CAISLDWLDTQYF. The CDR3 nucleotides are TGTGCCATCAGTCTGGATTGGTTGGATACGCAGTATTTT.

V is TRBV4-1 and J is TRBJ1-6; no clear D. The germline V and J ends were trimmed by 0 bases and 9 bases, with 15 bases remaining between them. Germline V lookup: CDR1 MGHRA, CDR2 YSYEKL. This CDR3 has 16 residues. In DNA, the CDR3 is TGCGCCAGCAGCCAAGATGGAAGGATCCCTGGTTCACCCCTCCACTTT. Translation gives CASSQDGRIPGSPLHF.

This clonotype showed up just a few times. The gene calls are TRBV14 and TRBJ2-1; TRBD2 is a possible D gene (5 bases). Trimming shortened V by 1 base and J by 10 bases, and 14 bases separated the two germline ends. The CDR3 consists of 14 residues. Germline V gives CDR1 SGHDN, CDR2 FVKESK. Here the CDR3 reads CASSQGTGRSEQFF. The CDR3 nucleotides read TGTGCCAGCAGCCAAGGGACTGGACGATCAGAGCAGTTCTTC.

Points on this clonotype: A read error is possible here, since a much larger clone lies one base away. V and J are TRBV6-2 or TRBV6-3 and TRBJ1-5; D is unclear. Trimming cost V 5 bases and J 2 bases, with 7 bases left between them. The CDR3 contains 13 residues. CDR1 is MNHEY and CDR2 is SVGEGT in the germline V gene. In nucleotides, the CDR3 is TGTGCCAGCAGTGAGGATGGCAATCAGCCCCAGCATTTT. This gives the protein CASSEDGNQPQHF.

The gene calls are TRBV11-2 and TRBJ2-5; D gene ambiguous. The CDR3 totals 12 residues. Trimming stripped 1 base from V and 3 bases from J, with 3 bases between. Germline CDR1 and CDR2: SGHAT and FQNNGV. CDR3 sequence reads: CASSLAKETQYF. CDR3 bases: TGTGCCAGCAGCTTAGCTAAAGAGACCCAGTACTTC.

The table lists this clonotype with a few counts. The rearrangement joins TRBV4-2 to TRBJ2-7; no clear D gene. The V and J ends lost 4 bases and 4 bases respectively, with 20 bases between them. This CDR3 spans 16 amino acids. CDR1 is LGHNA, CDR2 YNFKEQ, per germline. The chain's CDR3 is CASSRETLPSPYEQYF. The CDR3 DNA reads TGTGCCAGCAGCCGAGAGACACTCCCTTCACCTTACGAGCAGTACTTC.